The source of this T cell receptor beta chain is a study of T cells after posttransplantation cyclophosphamide. This clone was recorded at least ten times. Antigen: not known. Sequencing was performed with immunoSEQ multiplex PCR; in TCRdb, only in-frame clones are kept and a portion is missing. This sample has some 16,000 clones, each found more than once. Regarding the study as a whole: Recipient CMV seropositivity and CMV reactivation strongly tracked TRB clonality. Blood and skin or GI T cell repertoires showed limited TRB overlap.

V was clipped by 4 bases and J by 9 bases, with 16 bases between them. The germline CDR1 and CDR2 sequences are LGHNA and YNFKEQ. CDR3 length: 14 amino acids. Treatment was busulfan-fludarabine conditioning, a marrow graft, and cyclophosphamide on days +3 and +4. V is TRBV4-2 and J is TRBJ2-1; the D gene is possibly TRBD2 (6 bases). The TCR sequence derives from a female patient in her thirties or forties who received an allogeneic stem cell transplant from a related donor, was CMV-positive, and had no GVHD. Part of the T cells may come from the graft donor. This sample comprised PBMCs, obtained after allogeneic stem cell transplant with posttransplant cyclophosphamide. CDR3 protein: CASSRGESIREQFF. As DNA, the CDR3 is TGTGCCAGCAGCCGGGGGGAGTCTATCCGTGAGCAGTTCTTC.